This T cell receptor beta chain was obtained from a study of CD8+ T cells in alopecia areata. V gave up 0 bases and J gave up 8 bases, with 3 bases separating them. There are 11 residues in the CDR3. Per the germline V gene, CDR1 is SGDLS and CDR2 is YYNGEE. The authors extracted RNA and reverse transcribed it into cDNA as the sequencing template. Profiling relied on immunoSEQ multiplex PCR, and the TCRdb table lists in-frame clones only, not all of them. The sample lists more than 200,000 clones, about 40% occurring once. Only a few counts were recorded for this clone. Treatment meaning: oral pan-JAK inhibitor, 5-10 mg twice daily.

The sequences come from CD4+ T cells sorted from blood, collected between weeks 36 and 40, from a patient treated with tofacitinib. The source of this sequence is a human donor with alopecia areata. The chain combines TRBV9 with TRBJ2-1, with unresolved D. The CDR3 DNA is TGTGCCAGCAGCGTAGGATATGAGCAGTTCTTC. It yields the protein CASSVGYEQFF.